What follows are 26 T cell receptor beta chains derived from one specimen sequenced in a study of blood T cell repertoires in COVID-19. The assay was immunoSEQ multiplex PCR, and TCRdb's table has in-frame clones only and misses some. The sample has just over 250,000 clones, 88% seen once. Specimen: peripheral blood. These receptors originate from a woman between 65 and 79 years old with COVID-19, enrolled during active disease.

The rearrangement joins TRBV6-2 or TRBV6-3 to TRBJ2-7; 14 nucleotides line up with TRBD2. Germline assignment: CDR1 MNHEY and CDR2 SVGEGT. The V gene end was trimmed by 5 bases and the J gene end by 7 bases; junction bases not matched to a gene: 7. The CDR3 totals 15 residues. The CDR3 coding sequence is TGTGCCAGCAGTAATCCGGGACTAGCGGGAGTTGAGCAGTACTTC. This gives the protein CASSNPGLAGVEQYF.

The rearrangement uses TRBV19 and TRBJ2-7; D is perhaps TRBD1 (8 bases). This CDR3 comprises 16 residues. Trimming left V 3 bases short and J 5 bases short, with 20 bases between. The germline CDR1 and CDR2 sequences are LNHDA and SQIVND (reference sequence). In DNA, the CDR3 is TGTGCCAGTAGTATCTATCCTGGACAGGGAGGGAACGAGCAGTACTTC. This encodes CASSIYPGQGGNEQYF.

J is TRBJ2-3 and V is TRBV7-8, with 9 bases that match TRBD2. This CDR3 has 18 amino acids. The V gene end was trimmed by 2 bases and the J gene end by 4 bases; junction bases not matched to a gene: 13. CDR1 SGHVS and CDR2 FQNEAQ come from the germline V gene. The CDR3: CASSLLGASGRTADTQYF. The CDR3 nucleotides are TGTGCCAGCAGCTTACTTGGGGCGAGCGGGAGGACCGCAGATACGCAGTATTTT.

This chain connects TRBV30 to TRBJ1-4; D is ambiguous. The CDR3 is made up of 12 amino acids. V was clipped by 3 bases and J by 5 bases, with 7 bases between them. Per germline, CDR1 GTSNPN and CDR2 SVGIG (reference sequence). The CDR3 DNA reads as TGTGCCTGGAGAGCCCAAAATGAAAAACTGTTTTTT. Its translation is CAWRAQNEKLFF. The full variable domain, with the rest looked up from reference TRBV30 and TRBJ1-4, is SQTIHQWPATLVQPVGSPLSLECTVEGTSNPNLYWYRQAAGRGLQLLFYSVGIGQISSEVPQNLSASRPQDRQFILSSKKLLLSDSGFYLCAWRAQNEKLFFGSGTQLSVL.

CDR3 in DNA: TGTGCCAGCAGTTTATACCCCCCCGGGGGACTGGGGGGTTCACCCCTCCACTTT. It encodes CASSLYPPGGLGGSPLHF. The V call is TRBV27, the J call TRBJ1-6, with a possible D match to TRBD1 (5 bases). This CDR3 is built from 18 residues. V was clipped by 1 base and J by 9 bases, with 22 bases between them. Germline loops: CDR1 MNHEY, CDR2 SMNVEV (reference sequence).

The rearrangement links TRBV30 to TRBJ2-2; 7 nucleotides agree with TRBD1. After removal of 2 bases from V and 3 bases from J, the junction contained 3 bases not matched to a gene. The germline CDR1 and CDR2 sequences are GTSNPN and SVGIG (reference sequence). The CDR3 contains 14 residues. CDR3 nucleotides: TGTGCCTGGAGTAAGGGGACAGACACCGGGGAGCTGTTTTTT. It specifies CAWSKGTDTGELFF.

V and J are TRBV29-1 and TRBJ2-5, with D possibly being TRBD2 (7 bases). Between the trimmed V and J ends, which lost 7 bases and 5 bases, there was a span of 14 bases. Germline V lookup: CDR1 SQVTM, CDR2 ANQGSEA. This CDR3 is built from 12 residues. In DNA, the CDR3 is TGCAGCGCCGAGGGGGGGGCTGAGACCCAGTACTTC. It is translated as CSAEGGAETQYF.

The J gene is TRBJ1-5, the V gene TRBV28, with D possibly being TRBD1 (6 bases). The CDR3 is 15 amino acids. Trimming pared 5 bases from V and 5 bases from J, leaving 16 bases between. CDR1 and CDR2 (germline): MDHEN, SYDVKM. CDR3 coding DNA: TGTGCCAGCAGTCGTGGACAGCTGTTGGATCAGCCCCAGCATTTT. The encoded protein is CASSRGQLLDQPQHF.

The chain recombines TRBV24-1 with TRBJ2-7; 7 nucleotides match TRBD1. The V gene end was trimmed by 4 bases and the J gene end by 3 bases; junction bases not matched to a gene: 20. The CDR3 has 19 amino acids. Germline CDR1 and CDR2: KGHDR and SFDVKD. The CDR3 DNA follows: TGTGCCACCAGTGACCCAGACCGACCAACAGGGGCGATTTTCTACGAGCAGTACTTC. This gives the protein CATSDPDRPTGAIFYEQYF.

CDR3 in amino acids: CASRYESGGGTDTQYF. The CDR3 region has the DNA TGTGCCAGCAGATATGAGAGCGGGGGAGGCACAGATACGCAGTATTTT. The chain has TRBV7-8 and TRBJ2-3; 8 bases map to TRBD2. The germline V gene has CDR1 SGHVS and CDR2 FQNEAQ. V shed 6 bases and J 1 base; nucleotides not matched to a gene: 9. The CDR3 extends over 16 amino acids.

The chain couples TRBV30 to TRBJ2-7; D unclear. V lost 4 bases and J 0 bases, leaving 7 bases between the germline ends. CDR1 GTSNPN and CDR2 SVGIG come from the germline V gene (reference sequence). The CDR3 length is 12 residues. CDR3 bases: TGTGCCTGGAAGGAGACCTCCTACGAGCAGTACTTC. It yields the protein CAWKETSYEQYF.

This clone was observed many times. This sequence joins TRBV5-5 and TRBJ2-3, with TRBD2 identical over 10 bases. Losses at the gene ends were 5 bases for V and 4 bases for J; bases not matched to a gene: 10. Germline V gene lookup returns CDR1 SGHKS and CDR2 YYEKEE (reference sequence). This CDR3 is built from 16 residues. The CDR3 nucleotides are TGTGCCAGCAGTCGTTCTAGCGGGAGATTGGCAGATACGCAGTATTTT. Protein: CASSRSSGRLADTQYF.

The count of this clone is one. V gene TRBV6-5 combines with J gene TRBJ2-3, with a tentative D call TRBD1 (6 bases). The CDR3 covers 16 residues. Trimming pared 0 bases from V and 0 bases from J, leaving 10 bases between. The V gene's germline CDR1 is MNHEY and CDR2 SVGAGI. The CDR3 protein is CASSYSTGPSTDTQYF. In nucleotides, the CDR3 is TGTGCCAGCAGTTACTCGACAGGACCTAGCACAGATACGCAGTATTTT.

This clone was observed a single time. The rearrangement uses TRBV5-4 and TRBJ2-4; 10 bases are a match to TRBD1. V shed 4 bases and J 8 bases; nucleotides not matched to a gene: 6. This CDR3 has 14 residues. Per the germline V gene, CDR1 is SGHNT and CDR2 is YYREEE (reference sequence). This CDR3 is CASSPDRGRDIQYF. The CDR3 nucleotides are TGTGCCAGCAGCCCGGACAGGGGGAGAGACATTCAGTACTTC.

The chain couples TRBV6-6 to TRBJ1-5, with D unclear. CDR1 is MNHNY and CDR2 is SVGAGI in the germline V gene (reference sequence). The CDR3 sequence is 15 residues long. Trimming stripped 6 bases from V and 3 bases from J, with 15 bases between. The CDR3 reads CASRSEQPDNQPQHF. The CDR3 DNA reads TGTGCCAGCAGATCCGAACAGCCCGACAATCAGCCCCAGCATTTT.

The CDR3 region has the DNA TGCAGCGCCGGGACAGGGGACTATGGCTACACCTTC. Amino acids: CSAGTGDYGYTF. The gene calls are TRBV29-1 and TRBJ1-2; 10 bases agree with TRBD1. The trim removed 7 bases at V and 3 bases at J, leaving 2 bases unmatched. The CDR3 covers 12 residues. In germline, CDR1 is SQVTM, CDR2 ANQGSEA.

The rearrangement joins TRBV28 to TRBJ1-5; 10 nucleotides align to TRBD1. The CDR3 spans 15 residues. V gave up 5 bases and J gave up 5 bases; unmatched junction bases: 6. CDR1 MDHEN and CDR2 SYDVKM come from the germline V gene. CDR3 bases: TGTGCCAGCAGTCCTCCGGGACAGGGGTATCAGCCCCAGCATTTT. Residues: CASSPPGQGYQPQHF.

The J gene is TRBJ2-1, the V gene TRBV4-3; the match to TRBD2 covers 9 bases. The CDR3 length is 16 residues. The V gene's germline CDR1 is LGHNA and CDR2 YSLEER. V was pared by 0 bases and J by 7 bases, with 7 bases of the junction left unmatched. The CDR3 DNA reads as TGCGCCAGCAGCCAAGATGGGCTAGCGGGAAGGAATGAGCAGTTCTTC. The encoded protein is CASSQDGLAGRNEQFF.

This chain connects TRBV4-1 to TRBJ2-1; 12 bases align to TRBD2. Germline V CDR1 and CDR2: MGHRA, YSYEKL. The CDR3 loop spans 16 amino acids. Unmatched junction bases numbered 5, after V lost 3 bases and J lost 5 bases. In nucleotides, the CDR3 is TGCGCCAGCAGCCAGGCAGGACTAGCGGGAAACAATGAGCAGTTCTTC. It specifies CASSQAGLAGNNEQFF.

The CDR3 nucleotides read TGTGCCAGCAGCCGAAGGAGGGGCGAGCAGTACTTC. Translation: CASSRRRGEQYF. V usage is TRBV11-3 and J usage is TRBJ2-7, with D possibly matching TRBD2 (6 bases). Trimming shortened V by 5 bases and J by 6 bases, and 11 bases separated the two germline ends. The CDR3 sequence is 12 residues long. The germline CDR1 and CDR2 sequences are SGHNT and YENEEA.

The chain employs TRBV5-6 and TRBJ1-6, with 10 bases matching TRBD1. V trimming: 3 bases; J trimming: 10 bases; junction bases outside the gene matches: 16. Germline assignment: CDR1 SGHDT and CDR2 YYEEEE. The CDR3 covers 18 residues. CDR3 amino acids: CASSWGLKGTGDHSPLHF. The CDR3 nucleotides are TGTGCCAGCAGCTGGGGGTTAAAAGGGACAGGGGATCACTCACCCCTCCACTTT.

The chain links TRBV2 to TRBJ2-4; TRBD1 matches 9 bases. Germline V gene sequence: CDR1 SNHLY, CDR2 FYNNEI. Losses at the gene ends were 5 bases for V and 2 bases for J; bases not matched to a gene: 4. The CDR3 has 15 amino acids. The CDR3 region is CASSSDRGTKNIQYF. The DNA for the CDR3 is TGTGCCAGCAGTTCGGACAGGGGAACCAAAAACATTCAGTACTTC.

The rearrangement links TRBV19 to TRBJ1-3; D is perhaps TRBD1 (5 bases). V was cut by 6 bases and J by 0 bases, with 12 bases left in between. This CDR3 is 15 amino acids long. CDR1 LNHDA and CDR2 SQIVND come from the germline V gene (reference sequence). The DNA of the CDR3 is TGTGCCAGTAGGACGGGACTCACCTCTGGAAACACCATATATTTT. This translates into CASRTGLTSGNTIYF.

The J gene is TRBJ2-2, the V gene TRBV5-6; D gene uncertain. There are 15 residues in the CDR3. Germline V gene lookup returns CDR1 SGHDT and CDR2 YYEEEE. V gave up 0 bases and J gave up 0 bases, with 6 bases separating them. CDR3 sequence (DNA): TGTGCCAGCAGCTTGGCACTATCGAACACCGGGGAGCTGTTTTTT. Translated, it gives CASSLALSNTGELFF.

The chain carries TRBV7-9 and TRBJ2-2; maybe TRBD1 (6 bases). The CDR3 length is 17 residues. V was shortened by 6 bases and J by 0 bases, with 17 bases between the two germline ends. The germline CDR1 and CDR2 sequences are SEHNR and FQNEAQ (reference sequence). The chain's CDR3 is CASRTTQGFTNTGELFF. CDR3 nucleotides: TGTGCCAGCAGAACAACTCAGGGGTTTACGAACACCGGGGAGCTGTTTTTT.

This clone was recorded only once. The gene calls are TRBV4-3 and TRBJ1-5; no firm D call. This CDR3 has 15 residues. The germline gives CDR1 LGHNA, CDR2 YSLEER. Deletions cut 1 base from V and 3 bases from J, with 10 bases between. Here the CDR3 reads CASSQALGHNQPQHF. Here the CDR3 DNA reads TGCGCCAGCAGCCAAGCTTTGGGCCACAATCAGCCCCAGCATTTT.